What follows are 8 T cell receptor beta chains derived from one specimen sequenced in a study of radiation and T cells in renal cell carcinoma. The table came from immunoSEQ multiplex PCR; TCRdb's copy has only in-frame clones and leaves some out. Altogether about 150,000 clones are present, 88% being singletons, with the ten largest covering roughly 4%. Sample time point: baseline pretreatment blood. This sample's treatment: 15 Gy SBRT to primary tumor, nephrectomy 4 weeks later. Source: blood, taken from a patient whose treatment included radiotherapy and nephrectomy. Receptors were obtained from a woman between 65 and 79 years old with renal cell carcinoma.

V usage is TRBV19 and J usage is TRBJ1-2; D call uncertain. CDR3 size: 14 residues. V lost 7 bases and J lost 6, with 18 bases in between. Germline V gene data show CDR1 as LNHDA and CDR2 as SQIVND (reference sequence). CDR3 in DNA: TGTGCCAGTACCAAGGCGGGGAGGGTCGATGGCTACACCTTC. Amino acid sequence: CASTKAGRVDGYTF.

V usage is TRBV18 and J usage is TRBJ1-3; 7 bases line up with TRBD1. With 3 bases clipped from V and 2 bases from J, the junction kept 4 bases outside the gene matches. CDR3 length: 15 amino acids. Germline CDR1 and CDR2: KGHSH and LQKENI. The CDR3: CASSPATGTGNTIYF. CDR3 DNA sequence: TGTGCCAGCTCACCCGCGACAGGGACTGGAAACACCATATATTTT.

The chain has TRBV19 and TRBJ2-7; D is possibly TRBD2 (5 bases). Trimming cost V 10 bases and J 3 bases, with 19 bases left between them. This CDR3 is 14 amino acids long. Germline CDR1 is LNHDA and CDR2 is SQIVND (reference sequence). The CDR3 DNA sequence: TGTGCCACCCAGGACCCGGGGTTAGACTACGAGCAGTACTTC. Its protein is CATQDPGLDYEQYF. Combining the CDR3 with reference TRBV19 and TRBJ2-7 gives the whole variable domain DGGITQSPKYLFRKEGQNVTLSCEQNLNHDAMYWYRQDPGQGLRLIYYSQIVNDFQKGDIAEGYSVSREKKESFPLTVTSAQKNPTAFYLCATQDPGLDYEQYFGPGTRLTVT.

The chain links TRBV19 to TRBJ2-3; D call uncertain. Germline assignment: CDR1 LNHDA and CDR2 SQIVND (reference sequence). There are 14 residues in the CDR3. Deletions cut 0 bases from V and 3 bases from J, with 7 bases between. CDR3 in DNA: TGTGCCAGTAGTATAGATCTCTGGACAGATACGCAGTATTTT. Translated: CASSIDLWTDTQYF.

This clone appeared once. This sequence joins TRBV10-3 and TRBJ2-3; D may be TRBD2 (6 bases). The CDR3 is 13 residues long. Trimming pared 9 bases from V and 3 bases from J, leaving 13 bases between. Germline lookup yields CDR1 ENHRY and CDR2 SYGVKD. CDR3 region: CAIRDGGTDTQYF. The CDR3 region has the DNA TGTGCCATAAGGGACGGAGGGACAGATACGCAGTATTTT.

The CDR3 sequence: CASSPGETGGRNYGYTF. In DNA form, the CDR3 reads TGTGCCAGCTCACCGGGAGAAACAGGGGGAAGGAACTATGGCTACACCTTC. This sequence joins TRBV18 and TRBJ1-2; TRBD1 matches at 8 bases. V shed 3 bases and J 2 bases; nucleotides not matched to a gene: 11. Germline CDR1 is KGHSH and CDR2 is LQKENI. The CDR3 is 17 residues long.

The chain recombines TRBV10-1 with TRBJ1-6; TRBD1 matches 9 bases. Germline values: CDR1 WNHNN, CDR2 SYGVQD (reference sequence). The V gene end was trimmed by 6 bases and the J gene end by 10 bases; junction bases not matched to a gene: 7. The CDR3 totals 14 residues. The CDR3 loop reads CASRADRGESPLHF. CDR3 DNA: TGCGCCAGCAGAGCTGACAGGGGGGAGTCACCCCTCCACTTT.

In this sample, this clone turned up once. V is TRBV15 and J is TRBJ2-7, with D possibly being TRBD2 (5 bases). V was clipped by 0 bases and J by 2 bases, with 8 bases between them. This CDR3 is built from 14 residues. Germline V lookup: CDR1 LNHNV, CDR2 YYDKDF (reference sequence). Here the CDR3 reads CATSRDGETYEQYF. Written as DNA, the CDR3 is TGTGCCACCAGCAGAGATGGGGAGACCTACGAGCAGTACTTC.